The rows below give T cell receptor beta chains drawn from one sample of a study of cytomegalovirus exposure and HLA in healthy donors. Here immunoSEQ multiplex PCR was the method, and the copy in TCRdb shows in-frame clones only, minus some. The sample has fewer than 350,000 clones; 85% to 90% are singletons. The sequenced sample was PBMCs. The receptors stem from a young woman in good health and CMV-seronegative. CDR3s include the opening cysteine and the closing phenylalanine or tryptophan. A D gene is named only where the DNA matches it firmly. A clone size is listed for some rows: how often the clone was seen (once, few, many), or a class if it is expanded.

j_call | d_call | v_call | clone_size | cdr3_aa | cdr3_nt
TRBJ1-1 | NA | TRBV19 | NA | CASSIDQAKDMNTEAFF | TGTGCCAGTAGTATAGATCAGGCTAAGGATATGAACACTGAAGCTTTCTTT
TRBJ1-6 | NA | TRBV2 | NA | CASSLGEIKLKSPLHF | TGTGCCAGCAGTCTCGGGGAGATCAAGCTCAAATCCCCCCTCCACTTT
TRBJ1-1 | NA | TRBV6-5 | few | CASSYSVNTEAFF | TGTGCCAGCAGTTACTCCGTGAACACTGAAGCTTTCTTT
TRBJ1-2 | NA | TRBV6-1 | once | CASSGGQKNYGYTF | TGTGCCAGCAGCGGCGGACAGAAAAACTATGGCTACACCTTC
TRBJ2-5 | NA | TRBV6-5 | NA | CASSYQGKETQYF | TGTGCCAGCAGTTACCAGGGGAAAGAGACCCAGTACTTC
TRBJ2-7 | NA | TRBV10-3 | NA | CAISERRNEQYF | TGTGCCATCAGTGAGCGTAGAAACGAGCAGTACTTC
TRBJ1-1 | TRBD1 | TRBV6-6 | NA | CASSTRDRGFSEAFF | TGTGCCAGCAGTACCCGGGACAGGGGGTTTTCTGAAGCTTTCTTT
TRBJ2-3 | NA | TRBV7-3 | NA | CASSLTSTEGTQYF | TGTGCCAGCAGCTTGACATCCACGGAGGGTACGCAGTATTTT
TRBJ2-2 | TRBD2 | TRBV7-9 | NA | CASSRLAENTGELFF | TGTGCCAGCAGCCGACTAGCGGAGAACACCGGGGAGCTGTTTTTT
TRBJ2-5 | NA | TRBV2 | NA | CASSEEWRDQETQYF | TGTGCCAGCAGTGAAGAGTGGCGGGACCAAGAGACCCAGTACTTC
TRBJ2-3 | TRBD2 | TRBV6-5 | NA | CASSASGDSTDTQYF | TGTGCCAGCTCCGCTAGCGGGGACAGCACAGATACGCAGTATTTT
TRBJ2-5 | NA | TRBV9 | NA | CASSAPAGLAQYF | TGTGCCAGCAGCGCCCCGGCAGGGTTGGCCCAGTACTTC
TRBJ1-1 | NA | TRBV4-1 | NA | CASSPADKYEAFF | TGCGCCAGCAGCCCGGCGGACAAGTATGAAGCTTTCTTT
TRBJ2-7 | NA | TRBV2 | NA | CASSRETGPYEQYF | TGTGCCAGCAGCCGTGAGACAGGCCCCTACGAGCAGTACTTC
TRBJ1-5 | TRBD1 | TRBV19 | NA | CASSIYGQGVNQPQHF | TGTGCCAGTAGTATTTACGGACAGGGGGTCAATCAGCCCCAGCATTTT
TRBJ2-7 | NA | TRBV7-2 | NA | CASRGPTESYEQYF | TGTGCCAGCAGAGGACCGACAGAGTCCTACGAGCAGTACTTC
TRBJ1-5 | NA | TRBV2 | NA | CASSPSAGFQPQHF | TGTGCCAGCAGCCCCTCGGCGGGGTTTCAGCCCCAGCATTTT
TRBJ2-1 | TRBD2 | TRBV7-8 | NA | CASSLFVRTSGGADNEQFF | TGTGCCAGCAGCTTATTTGTTCGGACTAGCGGGGGGGCCGACAATGAGCAGTTCTTC
TRBJ1-2 | NA | TRBV7-9 | NA | CSSSPLNYGYTF | TGTTCCAGCAGCCCCCTGAACTATGGCTACACCTTC
TRBJ1-6 | TRBD1 | TRBV19 | NA | CASSLRQGSYNSPLHF | TGTGCCAGTAGCCTCCGACAGGGCTCCTATAATTCACCCCTCCACTTT
TRBJ2-3 | TRBD1 | TRBV6-1 | NA | CASRETGTGITDTQYF | TGTGCCAGCCGTGAGACCGGGACAGGGATAACAGATACGCAGTATTTT
TRBJ2-2 | NA | TRBV11-2 | NA | CASSFLPTGELFF | TGTGCCAGCAGCTTCCTTCCCACCGGGGAGCTGTTTTTT
TRBJ2-3 | TRBD2 | TRBV5-1 | NA | CASSAPGLASTDTQYF | TGCGCCAGCAGCGCACCGGGACTAGCAAGCACAGATACGCAGTATTTT
TRBJ1-5 | NA | TRBV6-4 | NA | CASGRSPQGNGPQHF | TGTGCCAGCGGTCGAAGCCCCCAGGGGAATGGCCCCCAGCATTTT
TRBJ1-6 | TRBD1 | TRBV5-1 | NA | CASSWQGDDNSPLHF | TGCGCCAGCAGCTGGCAGGGGGATGATAATTCACCCCTCCACTTT
TRBJ1-6 | NA | TRBV30 | NA | CAWPTQGFSRNSPLHF | TGTGCCTGGCCTACACAGGGCTTCAGCAGAAATTCACCCCTCCACTTT
TRBJ1-4 | TRBD1 | TRBV7-3 | NA | CASSVWGDRGEKLFF | TGTGCCAGCAGCGTATGGGGGGACAGGGGGGAAAAACTGTTTTTT
TRBJ2-7 | TRBD1 | TRBV11-2 | NA | CASTPGQGSTFSYEQYF | TGTGCCAGCACCCCGGGACAGGGATCAACCTTCTCCTACGAGCAGTACTTC
TRBJ2-1 | TRBD2 | TRBV30 | NA | CAWSVRSSGGPSSYNEQFF | TGTGCCTGGAGTGTACGATCCAGCGGGGGGCCTTCCTCCTACAATGAGCAGTTCTTC
TRBJ2-2 | NA | TRBV5-1 | NA | CASSFGQSNTGELFF | TGCGCCAGCAGCTTCGGACAGTCGAACACCGGGGAGCTGTTTTTT
TRBJ2-7 | NA | TRBV5-1 | NA | CASSLQGSEQYF | TGCGCCAGCAGCTTACAGGGATCCGAGCAGTACTTC
TRBJ1-2 | TRBD1 | TRBV4-1 | NA | CASSQVSGGGGSYGYTF | TGCGCCAGCAGCCAAGTATCTGGTGGAGGGGGCTCTTATGGCTACACCTTC
TRBJ1-1 | NA | TRBV2 | NA | CASSEAGRVNTEAFF | TGTGCCAGCAGTGAAGCCGGGAGGGTGAACACTGAAGCTTTCTTT
TRBJ1-1 | TRBD1 | TRBV9 | NA | CASSGLPGQGYTEAFF | TGTGCCAGCAGCGGATTACCGGGACAGGGTTACACTGAAGCTTTCTTT
TRBJ1-5 | NA | TRBV6-1 | NA | CASRGGQASNQPQHF | TGTGCCAGCCGGGGGGGGCAGGCCAGCAATCAGCCCCAGCATTTT
TRBJ1-4 | NA | TRBV29-1 | NA | CSAEDWGSEKLFF | TGCAGCGCCGAGGACTGGGGTTCGGAAAAACTGTTTTTT
TRBJ2-3 | TRBD1 | TRBV6-4 | NA | CASSPGETGEDTQYF | TGTGCCAGCTCCCCCGGGGAGACAGGGGAAGATACGCAGTATTTT
TRBJ1-1 | NA | TRBV10-1 | NA | CASSETGSEAFF | TGCGCCAGCAGTGAGACGGGGTCTGAAGCTTTCTTT
TRBJ1-2 | TRBD1 | TRBV4-2 | NA | CASSPKVSGTGIALGYTF | TGTGCCAGCAGCCCAAAAGTCTCCGGGACAGGGATCGCTCTGGGCTACACCTTC
TRBJ1-1 | TRBD1 | TRBV4-1 | NA | CASSQRRGQGNLNTEAFF | TGCGCCAGCAGCCAGAGGCGGGGACAGGGAAACTTGAACACTGAAGCTTTCTTT
TRBJ2-1 | TRBD2 | TRBV12-5 | NA | CASGLVIWGLAGGPSSYNEQFF | TGTGCTAGTGGTTTGGTAATTTGGGGACTAGCGGGGGGGCCAAGCTCCTACAATGAGCAGTTCTTC
TRBJ1-2 | TRBD1 | TRBV11-2 | few | CASSLGHGQGHGYTF | TGTGCCAGCAGCTTGGGTCACGGACAGGGGCATGGCTACACCTTC
TRBJ1-2 | TRBD1 | TRBV10-1 | NA | CANNPGGTGCRYTF | TGCGCCAATAACCCCGGGGGGACAGGGTGTCGCTACACCTTC
TRBJ1-3 | NA | TRBV11-2 | NA | CASSLDWGSGPIYF | TGTGCCAGCAGCTTAGATTGGGGCTCAGGCCCCATATATTTT
TRBJ1-3 | NA | TRBV9 | NA | CASSVIPSGNTIYF | TGTGCCAGCAGCGTTATCCCCTCTGGAAACACCATATATTTT
TRBJ2-7 | TRBD2 | TRBV10-1 | once | CASSSGLAGTTSYEQYF | TGCGCCAGCAGTTCGGGACTAGCGGGGACTACTTCCTACGAGCAGTACTTC
TRBJ2-1 | TRBD2 | TRBV27 | once | CASSTNSGNEQFF | TGTGCCAGCAGTACCAATAGCGGGAATGAGCAGTTCTTC